This T cell receptor (beta chain) emerged from a study of beta chain features in type 1 diabetes. The study reverse transcribed the entire isolated RNA, so it sequenced expressed TCRB transcripts. TCRdb's table, derived via immunoSEQ multiplex PCR, lists solely in-frame clones and lacks some. The sample has 300,000 to 400,000 clones, 9.6% seen once. There are many counts of this clone. Its antigen is currently unknown. CDR1 is SQVTM, CDR2 ANQGSEA, per germline. This CDR3 comprises 13 residues. With 6 bases clipped from V and 3 bases from J, the junction kept 2 bases outside the gene matches. Study-level points and caveats: Type 1 diabetes patients had TCRB CDR3s that were shorter (moderately but significantly so) in all four CD4+ subsets.

J is TRBJ2-2 and V is TRBV29-1, with 9 bases that match TRBD2. This receptor was obtained from a man younger than 45 with type 1 diabetes. Sequencing was done on a sample of central memory CD4+ T cells from blood. CDR3 sequence reads: CSVTSGYTGELFF. The CDR3, as DNA: TGCAGCGTGACTAGCGGCTACACCGGGGAGCTGTTTTTT.